The clone carrying this T cell receptor (beta chain) was observed a handful of times. The target antigen is unknown. Additional DNA sequences in this sample encode the identical CDR3. The sample is drawn from a study of shared clonotypes between healthy human individuals. Points from the study as a whole: Non-shared clonotypes showed lower generation probabilities than clonotypes common to all four donors.

In the authors' methods: Filtering was not the same, since immunoSEQ gave junction-only sequences without quality scores. Here immunoSEQ multiplex PCR was the method, and the copy in TCRdb shows in-frame clones only, minus some. V and J calls and clone size are those listed in that table; D and trimming were worked out from the DNA. Altogether approximately 2.5 million clones are present, just over 90% being singletons, with the ten largest covering about 0.13%. Donors were healthy HIV-negative adults without recent acute infections or vaccinations. CD4+ cells underwent separation, giving CD45RA+ naive and CD45RA-negative memory subsets. The CDR3 runs to 12 residues. The V end lost 6 bases, the J end lost 0 bases, and 5 bases lay between the germline ends. Germline V gene lookup returns CDR1 KGHSH and CDR2 LQKENI.

The specimen was naive CD4+ T cells sorted from blood. Subset of the sample: CD45RA+ positively selected. This sequence originates from a man between 18 and 29 years old in good health. V and J are TRBV18 and TRBJ2-5; D gene unclear. CDR3 residues: CASSPNQETQYF. Written as DNA, the CDR3 is TGTGCCAGCTCCCCTAACCAAGAGACCCAGTACTTC.